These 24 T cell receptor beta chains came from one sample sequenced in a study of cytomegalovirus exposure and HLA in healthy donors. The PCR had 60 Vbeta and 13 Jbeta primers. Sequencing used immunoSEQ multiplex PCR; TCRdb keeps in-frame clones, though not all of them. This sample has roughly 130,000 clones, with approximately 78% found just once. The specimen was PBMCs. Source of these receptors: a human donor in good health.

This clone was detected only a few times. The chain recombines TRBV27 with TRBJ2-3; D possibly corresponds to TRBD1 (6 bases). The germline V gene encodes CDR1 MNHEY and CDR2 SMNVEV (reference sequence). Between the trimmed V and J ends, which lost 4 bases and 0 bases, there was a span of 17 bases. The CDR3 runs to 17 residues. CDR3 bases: TGTGCCAGCAGTTCCGGGACACATCTGACTAGCACAGATACGCAGTATTTT. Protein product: CASSSGTHLTSTDTQYF.

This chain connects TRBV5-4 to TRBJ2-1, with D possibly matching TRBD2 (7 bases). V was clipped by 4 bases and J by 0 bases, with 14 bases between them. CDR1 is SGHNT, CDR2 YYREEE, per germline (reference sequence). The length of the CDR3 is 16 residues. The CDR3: CASSAKGGASYNEQFF. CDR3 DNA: TGTGCCAGCAGCGCCAAAGGGGGGGCCTCCTACAATGAGCAGTTCTTC.

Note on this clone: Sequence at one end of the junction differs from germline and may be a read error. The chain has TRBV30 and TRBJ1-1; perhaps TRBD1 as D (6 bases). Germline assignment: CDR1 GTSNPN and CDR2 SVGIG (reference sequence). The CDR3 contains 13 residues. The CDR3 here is CAWSGDTRTEAFF. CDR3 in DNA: TGTGCCTGGAGTGGGGACACGAGGACTGAAGCTTTTTTT.

Written as DNA, the CDR3 is TGTGCCAGTAGTCGACAGGGGGGTCCCTACGAGCAGTACTTC. This gives the protein CASSRQGGPYEQYF. J is TRBJ2-7 and V is TRBV19, with 9 nucleotides matching TRBD1. With 5 bases clipped from V and 2 bases from J, the junction kept 4 bases outside the gene matches. Germline V gene sequence: CDR1 LNHDA, CDR2 SQIVND (reference sequence). The CDR3 is 14 amino acids.

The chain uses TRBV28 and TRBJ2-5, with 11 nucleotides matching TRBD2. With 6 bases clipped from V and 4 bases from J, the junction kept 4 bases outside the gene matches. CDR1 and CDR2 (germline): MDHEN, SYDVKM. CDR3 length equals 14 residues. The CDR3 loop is CASRPTSGIETQYF. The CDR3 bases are TGTGCCAGCAGGCCGACTAGCGGGATAGAGACCCAGTACTTC.

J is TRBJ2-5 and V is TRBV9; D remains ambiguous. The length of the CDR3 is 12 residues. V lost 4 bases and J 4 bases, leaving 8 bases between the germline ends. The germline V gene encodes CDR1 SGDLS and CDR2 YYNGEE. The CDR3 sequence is CASSPPGETQYF. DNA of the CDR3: TGTGCCAGCAGCCCCCCAGGAGAGACCCAGTACTTC.

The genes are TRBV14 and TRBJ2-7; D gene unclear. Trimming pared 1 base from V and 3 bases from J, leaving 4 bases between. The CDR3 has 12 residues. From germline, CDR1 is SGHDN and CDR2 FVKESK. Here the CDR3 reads CASSQASYEQYF. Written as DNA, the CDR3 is TGTGCCAGCAGCCAAGCCAGCTACGAGCAGTACTTC.

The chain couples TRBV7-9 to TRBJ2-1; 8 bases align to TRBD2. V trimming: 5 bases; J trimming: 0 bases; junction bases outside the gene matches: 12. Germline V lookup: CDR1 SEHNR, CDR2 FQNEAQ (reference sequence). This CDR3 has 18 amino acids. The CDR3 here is CASSTSLAGGYSYNEQFF. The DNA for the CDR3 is TGTGCCAGCAGCACCAGCTTGGCGGGAGGCTACTCCTACAATGAGCAGTTCTTC.

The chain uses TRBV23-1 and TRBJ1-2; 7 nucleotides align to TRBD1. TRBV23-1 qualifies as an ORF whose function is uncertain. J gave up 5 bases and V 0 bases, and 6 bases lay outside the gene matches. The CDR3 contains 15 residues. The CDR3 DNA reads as TGCGCCAGCAGTCAATCGGTCCCAGGGGGTTATGGCTACACCTTC. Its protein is CASSQSVPGGYGYTF.

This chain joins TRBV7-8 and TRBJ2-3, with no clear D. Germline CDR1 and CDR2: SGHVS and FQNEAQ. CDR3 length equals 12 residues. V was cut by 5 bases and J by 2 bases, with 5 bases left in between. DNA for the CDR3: TGTGCCAGCAGCCCAAACACAGATACGCAGTATTTT. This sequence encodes CASSPNTDTQYF.

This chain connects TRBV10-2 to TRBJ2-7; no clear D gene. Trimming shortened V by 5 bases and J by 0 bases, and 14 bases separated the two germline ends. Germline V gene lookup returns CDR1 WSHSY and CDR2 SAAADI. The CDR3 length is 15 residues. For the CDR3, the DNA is TGCGCCAGCAGTACGACGCTTGCTAGCTCCTACGAGCAGTACTTC. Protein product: CASSTTLASSYEQYF.

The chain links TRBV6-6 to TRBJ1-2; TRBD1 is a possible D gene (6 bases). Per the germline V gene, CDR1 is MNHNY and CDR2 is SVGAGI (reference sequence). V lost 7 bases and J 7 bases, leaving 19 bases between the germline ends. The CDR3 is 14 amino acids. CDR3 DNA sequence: TGTGCCAGCAACCCTCGGGGGGGCGGAAGTGGCTACACCTTC. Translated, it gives CASNPRGGGSGYTF.

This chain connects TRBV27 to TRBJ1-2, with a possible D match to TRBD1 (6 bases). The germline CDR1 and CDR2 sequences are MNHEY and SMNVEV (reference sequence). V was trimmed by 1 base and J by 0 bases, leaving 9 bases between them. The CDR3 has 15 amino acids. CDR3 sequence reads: CASSLWGGANYGYTF. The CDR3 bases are TGTGCCAGCAGTTTATGGGGGGGCGCTAACTATGGCTACACCTTC.

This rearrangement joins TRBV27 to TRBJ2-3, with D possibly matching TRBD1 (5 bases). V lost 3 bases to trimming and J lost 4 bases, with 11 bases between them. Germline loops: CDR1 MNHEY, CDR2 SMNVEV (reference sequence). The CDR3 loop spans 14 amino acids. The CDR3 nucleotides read TGTGCCAGCAGTTTCCAGGGCCTGCCAGATACGCAGTATTTT. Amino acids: CASSFQGLPDTQYF.

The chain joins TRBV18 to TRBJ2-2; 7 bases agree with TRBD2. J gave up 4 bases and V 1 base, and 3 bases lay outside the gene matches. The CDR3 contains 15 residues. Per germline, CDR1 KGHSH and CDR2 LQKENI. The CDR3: CASSPRGSVTGELFF. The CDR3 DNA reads TGTGCCAGCTCACCACGCGGGAGCGTCACCGGGGAGCTGTTTTTT.

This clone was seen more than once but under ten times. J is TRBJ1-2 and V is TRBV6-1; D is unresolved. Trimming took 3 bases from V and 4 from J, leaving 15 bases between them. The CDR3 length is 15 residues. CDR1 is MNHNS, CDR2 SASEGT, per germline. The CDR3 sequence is CASSERLVASYGYTF. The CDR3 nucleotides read TGTGCCAGCAGTGAGCGCCTCGTCGCGAGCTATGGCTACACCTTC.

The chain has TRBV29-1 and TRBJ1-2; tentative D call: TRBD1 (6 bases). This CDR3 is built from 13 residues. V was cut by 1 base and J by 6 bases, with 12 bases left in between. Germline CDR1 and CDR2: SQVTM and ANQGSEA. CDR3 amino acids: CSVEGAGGHGYTF. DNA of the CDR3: TGCAGCGTTGAAGGTGCGGGGGGGCATGGCTACACCTTC.

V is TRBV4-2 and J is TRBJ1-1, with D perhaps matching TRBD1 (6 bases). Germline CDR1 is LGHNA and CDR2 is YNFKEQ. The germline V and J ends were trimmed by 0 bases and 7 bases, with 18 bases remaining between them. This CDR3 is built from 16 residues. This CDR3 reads CASSQDRPGEFGEAFF. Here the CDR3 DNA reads TGTGCCAGCAGCCAAGATCGTCCAGGGGAATTCGGTGAAGCTTTCTTT.

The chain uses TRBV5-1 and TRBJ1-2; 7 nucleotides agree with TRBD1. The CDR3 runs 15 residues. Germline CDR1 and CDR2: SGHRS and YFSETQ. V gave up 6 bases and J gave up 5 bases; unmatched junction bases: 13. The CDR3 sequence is CASTSGGTDFYGYTF. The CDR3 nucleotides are TGCGCCAGCACCTCGGGTGGGACAGATTTTTATGGCTACACCTTC.

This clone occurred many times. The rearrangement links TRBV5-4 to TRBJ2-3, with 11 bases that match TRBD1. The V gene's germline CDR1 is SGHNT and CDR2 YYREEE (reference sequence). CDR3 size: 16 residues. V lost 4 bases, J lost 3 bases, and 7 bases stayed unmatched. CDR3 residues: CASSPGGQGGTDTQYF. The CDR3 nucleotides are TGTGCCAGCAGCCCCGGGGGACAGGGGGGAACAGATACGCAGTATTTT.

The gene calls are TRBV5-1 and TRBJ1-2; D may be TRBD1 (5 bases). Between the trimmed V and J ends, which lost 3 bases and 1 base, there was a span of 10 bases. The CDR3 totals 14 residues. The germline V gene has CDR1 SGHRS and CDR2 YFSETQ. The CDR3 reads CASSSTGVNYGYTF. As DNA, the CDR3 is TGCGCCAGCAGCTCTACAGGTGTTAACTATGGCTACACCTTC. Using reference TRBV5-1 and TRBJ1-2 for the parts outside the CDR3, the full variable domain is KAGVTQTPRYLIKTRGQQVTLSCSPISGHRSVSWYQQTPGQGLQFLFEYFSETQRNKGNFPGRFSGRQFSNSRSEMNVSTLELGDSALYLCASSSTGVNYGYTFGSGTRLTVV.

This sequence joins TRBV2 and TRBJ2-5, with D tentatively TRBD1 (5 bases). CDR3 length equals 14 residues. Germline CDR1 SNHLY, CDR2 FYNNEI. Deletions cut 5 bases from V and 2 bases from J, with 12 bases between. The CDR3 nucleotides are TGTGCCAGCAGTCCCGGACAAAGACAAGAGACCCAGTACTTC. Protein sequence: CASSPGQRQETQYF.

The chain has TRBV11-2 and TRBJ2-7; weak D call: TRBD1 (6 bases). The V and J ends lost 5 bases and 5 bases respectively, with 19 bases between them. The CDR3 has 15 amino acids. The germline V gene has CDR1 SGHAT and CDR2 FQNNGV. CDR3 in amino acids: CASSEGQLNGDEQYF. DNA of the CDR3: TGTGCCAGCAGCGAAGGACAGCTCAACGGGGACGAGCAGTACTTC.

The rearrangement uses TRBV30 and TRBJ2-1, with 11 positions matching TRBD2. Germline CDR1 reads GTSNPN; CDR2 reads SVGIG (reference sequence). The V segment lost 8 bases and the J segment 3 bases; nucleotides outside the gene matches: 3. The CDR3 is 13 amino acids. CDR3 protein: CARSGRGYNEQFF. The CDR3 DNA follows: TGTGCCCGTAGCGGGAGGGGCTACAATGAGCAGTTCTTC.